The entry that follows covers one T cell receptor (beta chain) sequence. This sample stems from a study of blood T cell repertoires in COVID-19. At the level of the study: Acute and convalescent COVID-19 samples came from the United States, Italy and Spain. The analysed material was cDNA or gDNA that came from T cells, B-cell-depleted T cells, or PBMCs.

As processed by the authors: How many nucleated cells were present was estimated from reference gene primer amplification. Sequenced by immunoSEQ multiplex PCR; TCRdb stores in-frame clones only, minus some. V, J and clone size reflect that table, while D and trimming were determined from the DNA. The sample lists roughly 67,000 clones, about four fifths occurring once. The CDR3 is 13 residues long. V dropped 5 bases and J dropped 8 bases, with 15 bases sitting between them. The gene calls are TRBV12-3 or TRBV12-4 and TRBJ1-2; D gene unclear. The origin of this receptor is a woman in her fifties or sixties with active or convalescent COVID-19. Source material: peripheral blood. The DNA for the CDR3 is TGTGCCAGCAGTCTGCGCCCGGGAAGCGGCTACACCTTC. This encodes CASSLRPGSGYTF.